A selection of T cell receptor beta chains follows, all from one sample in a study of blood T cell repertoires in COVID-19. Assay: immunoSEQ multiplex PCR; the TCRdb copy retains only in-frame clones and omits some. The sample lists 55,000 to 70,000 clones; roughly 80% were seen once. The sample was peripheral blood. Every receptor here comes from a human donor in a cohort sampled during active COVID-19. CDR3s include the opening cysteine and the closing phenylalanine or tryptophan. The D gene is left open where the match is weak. Not all rows give a size; the values are once, few, many and, for expanded clones, a class.

j_call clone_size d_call v_call cdr3_aa cdr3_nt
TRBJ2-3 NA NA TRBV11-3 CASSSQGTDTQYF TGTGCCAGCAGCTCCCAGGGCACAGATACGCAGTATTTT
TRBJ1-5 NA TRBD1 TRBV7-2 CASSLAGGMNQPQHF TGTGCCAGCAGTCTCGCAGGGGGCATGAATCAGCCCCAGCATTTT
TRBJ1-3 few NA TRBV9 CASSDRDTYSGNTIYF TGTGCCAGCAGCGACCGGGACACCTACTCTGGAAACACCATATATTTT
TRBJ1-2 NA TRBD1 TRBV24-1 CATSDSRTGDYGYTF TGTGCCACCAGTGACAGTAGGACAGGGGACTATGGCTACACCTTC
TRBJ2-5 NA NA TRBV19 CASSIRGNKETQYF TGTGCCAGTAGTATTCGAGGGAACAAAGAGACCCAGTACTTC
TRBJ1-3 NA NA TRBV18 CASSPTAADTIYF TGTGCCAGCTCACCAACGGCTGCGGACACCATATATTTT
TRBJ2-7 few TRBD2 TRBV14 CASSQGEGPQYF TGTGCCAGCAGCCAAGGGGAGGGCCCTCAGTACTTC
TRBJ2-3 NA TRBD2 TRBV19 CASSMGRETNTQYF TGTGCCAGTAGTATGGGGCGGGAGACAAATACGCAGTATTTT
TRBJ2-3 NA TRBD2 TRBV11-2 CASSLERVLVSGGGTDTQYF TGTGCCAGCAGCTTAGAAAGGGTTTTAGTTAGCGGGGGGGGGACAGATACGCAGTATTTT
TRBJ2-7 NA NA TRBV27 CASSLGRDPKYEQYF TGTGCCAGCAGTTTAGGGCGGGATCCAAAATACGAGCAGTACTTC
TRBJ1-5 NA TRBD1 TRBV2 CASSEQGGNQPQHF TGTGCCAGCAGTGAACAGGGGGGCAATCAGCCCCAGCATTTT
TRBJ2-1 NA TRBD2 TRBV6-2/TRBV6-3 CASSYGLAGGEDHNEQFF TGTGCCAGCAGTTACGGACTAGCGGGGGGAGAGGACCACAATGAGCAGTTCTTC
TRBJ2-1 NA NA TRBV28 CASSPGINYNEQFF TGTGCCAGCAGTCCCGGGATCAACTACAATGAGCAGTTCTTC
TRBJ2-5 NA TRBD2 TRBV19 CASSIGRGRLAGAWETQYF TGTGCCAGTAGTATAGGACGTGGGCGACTAGCGGGAGCTTGGGAGACCCAGTACTTC
TRBJ2-3 NA TRBD1 TRBV6-5 CASSFGQGKDTQYF TGTGCCAGCAGTTTCGGACAGGGGAAAGATACGCAGTATTTT
TRBJ2-1 NA TRBD2 TRBV2 CASSELAGASYNEQFF TGTGCCAGCAGTGAATTGGCGGGAGCATCCTACAATGAGCAGTTCTTC
TRBJ2-1 NA NA TRBV9 CASSVAMGDEQFF TGTGCCAGCAGCGTAGCTATGGGCGATGAGCAGTTCTTC
TRBJ2-5 NA NA TRBV11-2 CASSLGWAETQYF TGTGCCAGCAGCTTAGGGTGGGCAGAGACCCAGTACTTC
TRBJ2-2 NA TRBD1 TRBV19 CASTDRGETGELFF TGTGCCAGTACAGACAGGGGAGAGACCGGGGAGCTGTTTTTT
TRBJ2-7 NA TRBD2 TRBV27 CASSSPGLPYQYF TGTGCCAGCAGTTCCCCGGGACTACCATACCAGTACTTC
TRBJ1-5 NA NA TRBV28 CASSQTGGVRDPQHF TGTGCCAGCAGTCAAACGGGGGGTGTAAGGGACCCCCAGCATTTT
TRBJ2-6 NA NA TRBV7-8 CATKGDTGANVLTF TGTGCCACGAAGGGGGATACGGGGGCCAACGTCCTGACTTTC
TRBJ2-2 NA TRBD1 TRBV7-2 CASQGTGLNTGELFF TGTGCCAGTCAAGGGACAGGACTTAACACCGGGGAGCTGTTTTTT
TRBJ1-1 NA NA TRBV11-2 CASSLWPETANTEAFF TGTGCCAGCAGCTTGTGGCCTGAGACAGCCAACACTGAAGCTTTCTTT
TRBJ2-2 NA NA TRBV7-2 CASSTARGTGELFF TGTGCCAGCAGCACTGCCCGGGGTACCGGGGAGCTGTTTTTT
TRBJ2-3 NA NA TRBV2 CASSPELADTQYF TGTGCCAGCAGTCCAGAATTGGCAGATACGCAGTATTTT
TRBJ2-2 once TRBD1 TRBV7-2 CASSLVGTGVDTGELFF TGTGCCAGCAGCTTAGTAGGGACAGGGGTCGACACCGGGGAGCTGTTTTTT
TRBJ1-2 NA NA TRBV7-9 CASSIEPTRGYTF TGTGCCAGCAGCATCGAACCGACAAGAGGCTACACCTTC
TRBJ2-6 NA NA TRBV28 CATTTPGANVLTF TGTGCCACTACTACCCCTGGGGCCAACGTCCTGACTTTC
TRBJ2-5 once NA TRBV28 CASSPRETQYF TGTGCCAGCAGCCCCCGAGAGACCCAGTACTTC
TRBJ2-1 NA TRBD1 TRBV11-2 CASSSRDRGVFGEQFF TGTGCCAGCAGCTCCCGGGACAGGGGAGTCTTTGGTGAGCAGTTCTTC
TRBJ2-1 NA TRBD2 TRBV11-3 CASSLSGRDNEQFF TGTGCCAGCAGCTTAAGCGGGAGGGACAATGAGCAGTTCTTC
TRBJ1-5 NA TRBD1 TRBV27 CASSWAQGVSNQPQHF TGTGCCAGCAGTTGGGCGCAGGGGGTTAGCAATCAGCCCCAGCATTTT
TRBJ2-3 once NA TRBV28 CASAWGGLDTQYF TGTGCCAGCGCTTGGGGGGGGCTAGATACGCAGTATTTT
TRBJ1-6 NA TRBD1 TRBV6-2/TRBV6-3 CASSYGQTGSLHF TGTGCCAGCAGTTACGGTCAGACAGGGTCCCTCCACTTT
TRBJ2-5 NA TRBD2 TRBV10-3 CAIRVGTSGNQETQYF TGTGCCATCAGAGTCGGGACTAGCGGGAACCAAGAGACCCAGTACTTC
TRBJ1-2 few NA TRBV5-1 CASSLATDYGYTF TGCGCCAGCAGCTTGGCCACAGATTATGGCTACACCTTC
TRBJ1-1 NA TRBD1 TRBV29-1 CSGRTGGRGRTEAFF TGCAGCGGCAGGACAGGGGGCCGAGGACGCACTGAAGCTTTCTTT
TRBJ1-1 NA TRBD1 TRBV28 CASSLQGVLGNTEAFF TGTGCCAGCAGTCTACAGGGGGTATTAGGGAACACTGAAGCTTTCTTT
TRBJ1-5 NA NA TRBV12-3/TRBV12-4 CASSRDGDQPQHF TGTGCCAGCAGTCGGGATGGGGATCAGCCCCAGCATTTT
TRBJ1-2 NA NA TRBV9 CASSVRPGLRNYGYTF TGTGCCAGCAGCGTACGCCCGGGATTGAGGAACTATGGCTACACCTTC
TRBJ2-3 NA TRBD2 TRBV19 CASTTSGGLADTQYF TGTGCCAGTACCACTAGCGGGGGGTTGGCAGATACGCAGTATTTT
TRBJ2-1 few NA TRBV6-2/TRBV6-3 CASSYSLPRGNEQFF TGTGCCAGCAGTTACTCGCTCCCCCGGGGGAATGAGCAGTTCTTC
TRBJ2-1 NA NA TRBV7-2 CASSPNAGLTQEQFF TGTGCCAGCAGCCCGAATGCGGGACTTACCCAAGAGCAGTTCTTC
TRBJ2-7 few TRBD2 TRBV7-2 CASSRTSGTGEQYF TGTGCCAGCAGCCGGACTAGCGGGACTGGCGAGCAGTACTTC
TRBJ2-7 NA NA TRBV28 CASPTGEYLGEQYF TGTGCCAGCCCTACGGGGGAGTATTTGGGCGAGCAGTACTTC
TRBJ2-1 NA TRBD2 TRBV7-2 CASSLISGRAQTYNEQFF TGTGCCAGCAGCTTAATCAGCGGGAGGGCCCAAACCTACAATGAGCAGTTCTTC
TRBJ2-3 few TRBD2 TRBV9 CASSSRGGQFSGRSTDTQYF TGTGCCAGCAGCTCCCGGGGGGGACAGTTTAGCGGGAGGAGCACAGATACGCAGTATTTT
TRBJ2-5 NA NA TRBV5-1 CASSFYLQETQYF TGCGCCAGCAGCTTCTACCTCCAAGAGACCCAGTACTTC
TRBJ2-4 once NA TRBV28 CASSLLGQNIQYF TGTGCCAGCAGTTTGTTGGGCCAAAACATTCAGTACTTC
TRBJ1-1 NA TRBD1 TRBV19 CASSDQGDTEAFF TGTGCCAGTAGTGACCAGGGGGACACTGAAGCTTTCTTT
TRBJ1-4 NA NA TRBV7-2 CASSPDRNNEKLFF TGTGCCAGCAGCCCCGACAGGAATAATGAAAAACTGTTTTTT
TRBJ1-3 NA NA TRBV28 CASFWSSGNTIYF TGTGCCAGCTTTTGGAGCTCTGGAAACACCATATATTTT